This T cell receptor beta chain was profiled in a study of shared clonotypes between healthy human individuals. Background on the study: Per-donor plates numbered three CD4 naive, three CD4 memory, two CD8 naive and one CD8 memory. Whole-study findings and limits: Estimated richness was generally greater in naive than memory subsets.

Measured with immunoSEQ multiplex PCR; TCRdb has only the in-frame clones, and not every one. The data hold about 2 million clones, with approximately 94% observed a single time. Naive CD8 cells comprised CD45RO-negative, CCR7-positively selected cells, excluding terminally differentiated effector memory CD45RA+ cells. Every donor was a Caucasian adult from Nashville, Tennessee. Comment on this clone: Its target is not known.

Input material: naive CD8+ T cells sorted from blood. The receptor was isolated from a man aged 18 to 35 in good health.

In DNA form, the CDR3 reads TGTGCCAGCAGCTCTCAGATGAACACTGAAGCTTTCTTT. Translating gives CASSSQMNTEAFF. The chain combines TRBV5-6 with TRBJ1-1; no clear D. CDR1 and CDR2 (germline): SGHDT, YYEEEE. The germline V and J ends were trimmed by 3 bases and 0 bases, with 6 bases remaining between them. The CDR3 contains 13 residues.